Listed below are T cell receptor beta chains from one sample, sequenced in a study of blood T cells in healthy people across ages. Each CDR3 protein is one row after TCRdb ran MiXCR on the 5' RACE reads. The sample lists about 640,000 distinct CDR3 sequences; 58% were seen once. The sample consisted of blood. The receptors stem from a man aged 55-75 years in good health. Both conserved end residues are part of each CDR3. A D gene is named only where the DNA matches it firmly. Expanded clones are given a class, and other clones once, few, many or no size at all.

v_call,d_call,j_call,clone_size,cdr3_aa,cdr3_nt
TRBV5-6,NA,TRBJ2-5,few,CASSVRGPQETQYF,TGTGCCAGCAGCGTCCGGGGCCCCCAAGAGACCCAGTACTTC
TRBV20-1,NA,TRBJ1-2,few,CSASVERNPNYGYTF,TGCAGTGCTAGTGTGGAGAGGAATCCTAACTATGGCTACACCTTC
TRBV9,TRBD1,TRBJ2-1,few,CASSVGDSYNEQFF,TGTGCCAGCAGCGTAGGGGACAGTTACAATGAGCAGTTCTTC
TRBV28,TRBD1,TRBJ1-1,NA,CASRRDPGQAAFF,TGTGCCAGCAGACGGGATCCGGGACAGGCGGCTTTCTTT
TRBV4-1,NA,TRBJ2-1,few,CASSQEGEYNEQFF,TGCGCCAGCAGCCAAGAAGGGGAGTACAATGAGCAGTTCTTC
TRBV2,NA,TRBJ2-1,NA,CASRVSGVGNEQFF,TGTGCCAGCAGAGTCAGTGGGGTTGGGAATGAGCAGTTCTTC
TRBV27,NA,TRBJ2-5,NA,CASSFHWTLGTQYF,TGTGCCAGCAGTTTCCACTGGACCTTAGGGACCCAGTACTTC
TRBV11-2,NA,TRBJ2-5,few,CASSSFGARETQYF,TGTGCCAGCAGCTCCTTTGGGGCTCGGGAGACCCAGTACTTC
TRBV12-3/TRBV12-4,NA,TRBJ2-1,NA,CASSLDRILWEQFF,TGTGCCAGCAGTCTTGACAGGATTCTTTGGGAGCAGTTCTTC
TRBV20-1,TRBD1,TRBJ1-2,NA,CSAKQGNYGYTF,TGCAGTGCTAAACAGGGGAACTATGGCTACACCTTC
TRBV20-1,TRBD2,TRBJ2-5,few,CSARNGLEGGETQYF,TGCAGTGCTCGGAACGGACTAGAAGGTGGAGAGACCCAGTACTTC
TRBV10-3,NA,TRBJ2-1,NA,CAISESGRGGADNEQFF,TGTGCCATCAGTGAGTCGGGCCGGGGCGGGGCCGACAATGAGCAGTTCTTC
TRBV6-6,TRBD1,TRBJ2-7,NA,CASSYSSDRGYEQYF,TGTGCCAGCAGTTACTCCTCCGACAGGGGCTACGAGCAGTACTTC
TRBV4-2,NA,TRBJ1-6,NA,CASSQVKGSPLHF,TGTGCCAGCAGCCAAGTTAAGGGTTCACCCCTCCACTTT
TRBV27,TRBD1,TRBJ2-1,NA,CASRTRTGWETQFF,TGTGCCAGCAGGACTCGGACAGGGTGGGAGACCCAGTTCTTC
TRBV3-1,TRBD2,TRBJ2-1,NA,CASSGTSGTYNKQFF,TGTGCCAGCAGCGGGACTAGCGGGACCTACAATAAGCAGTTCTTC
TRBV20-1,TRBD1,TRBJ2-1,few,CSAMDRGWDNEQFF,TGCAGTGCTATGGACAGGGGATGGGACAATGAGCAGTTCTTC
TRBV20-1,TRBD2,TRBJ2-1,few,CSAKAGPINEQFF,TGCAGTGCCAAAGCGGGGCCCATTAATGAGCAGTTCTTC
TRBV29-1,NA,TRBJ1-4,NA,CSVGRQNEKLFF,TGCAGCGTTGGTCGCCAGAATGAAAAACTGTTTTTT
TRBV5-4,TRBD1,TRBJ1-2,few,CASSPARDRGLYGYTF,TGTGCCAGCAGCCCCGCCCGGGACAGAGGACTCTATGGCTACACCTTC
TRBV7-2,TRBD1,TRBJ1-1,NA,CASSRQGGAKTEAFF,TGTGCCAGCAGCCGTCAGGGGGGGGCGAAGACTGAAGCTTTCTTT
TRBV5-6,NA,TRBJ1-5,NA,CASSLGEYGSNQPQHF,TGTGCCAGCAGCTTGGGGGAATACGGGTCAAATCAGCCCCAGCATTTT
TRBV12-3/TRBV12-4,NA,TRBJ2-3,NA,CASSVGVTGDTQYF,TGTGCCAGCAGTGTTGGAGTGACCGGAGATACGCAATATTTT
TRBV5-1,NA,TRBJ1-2,NA,CASSQGDNYGYTF,TGCGCCAGCAGCCAGGGCGATAACTATGGCTACACCTTC
TRBV5-1,TRBD2,TRBJ2-3,NA,CASSLVTSGGIDTQYF,TGCGCCAGCAGCTTGGTTACTAGCGGGGGGATAGATACGCAGTATTTT
TRBV7-2,TRBD2,TRBJ2-4,NA,CASSNSGDTRAVYF,TGTGCCAGCAGCAATAGCGGGGACACGAGAGCGGTGTACTTC
TRBV4-2,NA,TRBJ2-4,few,CASSQDRGGWYIQYF,TGTGCCAGCAGCCAAGATAGGGGGGGCTGGTACATTCAGTACTTC
TRBV20-1,TRBD2,TRBJ2-3,once,CSARDPAGSDTQYF,TGCAGTGCTAGAGATCCAGCGGGGTCAGATACGCAGTATTTT
TRBV6-6,NA,TRBJ2-7,few,CASSYPEVSYEQYF,TGTGCCAGCAGTTATCCTGAAGTCTCCTACGAGCAGTACTTC
TRBV20-1,TRBD1,TRBJ2-7,NA,CSARSGTGGDEQYF,TGCAGTGCTAGATCCGGGACAGGGGGCGACGAGCAGTACTTC
TRBV2,TRBD1,TRBJ2-4,NA,CASSTGTENIQYF,TGTGCCAGCAGTACCGGGACAGAAAACATTCAGTACTTC
TRBV9,TRBD2,TRBJ2-1,few,CASSPRTSGVDNEQFF,TGTGCCAGCAGCCCCCGGACTAGCGGGGTAGACAATGAGCAGTTCTTC
TRBV21-1,NA,TRBJ2-1,NA,CASSKIAGDNEQFF,TGTGCCAGCAGCAAAATAGCGGGGGATAATGAGCAGTTCTTC
TRBV29-1,TRBD2,TRBJ2-2,once,CSVEVLGGPNKTGELFF,TGCAGCGTTGAAGTTCTGGGAGGGCCTAATAAAACCGGGGAGCTGTTTTTT
TRBV7-2,TRBD2,TRBJ2-1,NA,CASSLLAGGRVGQFF,TGTGCCAGCAGCCTCCTAGCGGGGGGTCGCGTGGGGCAGTTCTTC
TRBV4-2,NA,TRBJ2-1,few,CASSQGEGRGDYNEQFF,TGTGCCAGCAGCCAAGGAGAAGGCAGGGGCGATTACAATGAGCAGTTCTTC
TRBV7-9,TRBD2,TRBJ2-7,few,CASSLGSSGASSYEQYF,TGTGCCAGCAGCTTGGGAAGCAGCGGGGCAAGCTCCTACGAGCAGTACTTC
TRBV3-1,NA,TRBJ2-7,NA,CASSQNREMGEQYF,TGTGCCAGCAGCCAAAACAGGGAAATGGGCGAGCAGTACTTC
TRBV5-1,NA,TRBJ2-4,NA,CASSLGQGGFNIQYF,TGCGCCAGCAGCTTGGGCCAGGGGGGGTTCAACATTCAGTACTTC
TRBV4-2,NA,TRBJ1-4,NA,CASSPRGGSEKLFF,TGTGCCAGCAGCCCTCGGGGGGGTAGTGAAAAACTGTTTTTT
TRBV10-3,NA,TRBJ1-2,NA,CAISESGTAYGYNF,TGTGCCATCAGTGAGTCAGGGACGGCCTATGGCTACAACTTC
TRBV9,NA,TRBJ2-1,many,CASSVGSLLASSSYNEQFF,TGTGCCAGCAGCGTAGGGTCCCTGCTAGCGTCGAGCTCCTACAATGAGCAGTTCTTC